This T cell receptor (beta chain) was captured in a study of blood T cell repertoires in COVID-19. At the level of the study: The samples span acute and convalescent COVID-19 from the United States, Italy and Spain.

Germline loops: CDR1 LNHDA, CDR2 SQIVND (reference sequence). Trimming removed 5 bases from V and 2 bases from J; junction bases left unmatched: 8. There are 16 residues in the CDR3. Per the original methods: Amplified reference gene primers provided the basis for estimating nucleated cell counts. Libraries were prepared by immunoSEQ multiplex PCR; TCRdb keeps only in-frame clonotypes and omits some of them. The DNA gave D and trimming, while V, J and clone size come from that table. The data show roughly 210,000 clones, less than 90% seen once. Source material: peripheral blood. The sequence was obtained from a woman aged 80 or over with COVID-19, enrolled during active disease. The rearrangement joins TRBV19 to TRBJ1-2; TRBD1 matches at 10 bases. The DNA for the CDR3 is TGTGCCAGTAGTCAACGGGACAGGGGATTGAACTATGGCTACACCTTC. This gives the protein CASSQRDRGLNYGYTF.